One and the same sample provided the 5 T cell receptor beta chains below, sequenced in a study of Ad26.COV2.S vaccination and SARS-CoV-2 variants. The treatment was: some 20 received Ad26.COV2.S at low or high dose, single or two shots; about 5 received placebo; per-sample allocation not given. All samples were drawn on day 63, counting from the first vaccine or placebo injection. Generated by immunoSEQ multiplex PCR, the TCRdb table keeps only in-frame clones and is missing some. This repertoire shows fewer than 400,000 clones, under 90% found once; its top ten account for around 5.5%. The specimen was peripheral blood, collected in a trial of Ad26.COV2.S vaccine versus placebo. These receptors all come from a person aged 18 to 65 who received the Ad26.COV2.S COVID-19 vaccine or a placebo.

The chain joins TRBV19 to TRBJ2-1; 10 bases match TRBD2. The CDR3 has 14 residues. Germline CDR1 LNHDA, CDR2 SQIVND (reference sequence). Unmatched junction bases numbered 3, after V lost 9 bases and J lost 1 base. CDR3 DNA: TGTGCCAGCGGACTAGCGGATTCCTACAATGAGCAGTTCTTC. Its protein product is CASGLADSYNEQFF.

The chain uses TRBV6-2 or TRBV6-3 and TRBJ1-5; D call uncertain. The CDR3 runs to 14 residues. Germline values: CDR1 MNHEY, CDR2 SVGEGT. With 2 bases removed from V and 0 bases from J, the gap between germline ends came to 5 bases. The CDR3 DNA sequence: TGTGCCAGCAGTTACGGGTATAGCAATCAGCCCCAGCATTTT. Encoded protein: CASSYGYSNQPQHF.

This sequence joins TRBV6-2 or TRBV6-3 and TRBJ2-1, with 8 bases fitting TRBD2. This CDR3 comprises 16 residues. Germline V gene data show CDR1 as MNHEY and CDR2 as SVGEGT. V shed 2 bases and J 5 bases; nucleotides not matched to a gene: 8. The CDR3 sequence: CASSYVIAGSHNEQFF. The CDR3 nucleotides are TGTGCCAGCAGTTACGTTATAGCGGGAAGCCACAATGAGCAGTTCTTC.

The CDR3 loop reads CASSQDVSRAGTGELFF. CDR3 nucleotides: TGCGCCAGCAGCCAAGATGTTTCCAGGGCGGGCACCGGGGAGCTGTTTTTT. The genes are TRBV4-3 and TRBJ2-2, with D perhaps assigned TRBD1 or TRBD2 (5 bases each). Germline CDR1 and CDR2: LGHNA and YSLEER. CDR3 length: 17 amino acids. The germline V and J ends were trimmed by 0 bases and 4 bases, with 15 bases remaining between them.

Only one count was recorded for this clone. This chain links TRBV6-5 with TRBJ1-2, with 11 bases fitting TRBD1. The ends lost 5 bases at V and 6 bases at J; junction bases unmatched: 8. This CDR3 region has 15 residues. The germline V gene has CDR1 MNHEY and CDR2 SVGAGI. The CDR3 DNA is TGTGCCAGCAGTCCCCCGGGGACAGGGGGGCATGGCTACACCTTC. Amino acids: CASSPPGTGGHGYTF.